Presented here are 2 T cell receptor beta chains from one specimen sequenced in a study of Graves' ophthalmopathy and Graves' hyperthyroidism. Researchers took RNA transcripts and amplified TCR beta CDR3 regions from them. After a first-round RT-PCR with HTBI primers, a second-round multiplex PCR was run. TCRdb reanalysed the multiplex PCR reads using MiXCR and keeps one entry per CDR3 protein. The sample lists about 620,000 distinct CDR3 sequences; 20% to 25% were seen once. Material for sequencing was peripheral blood. The receptors here all came from a woman under 30 with stable Graves' hyperthyroidism. Some clones in this sample may be carry-over from other donors' samples.

V is TRBV29-1 and J is TRBJ2-7; the D gene is possibly TRBD2 (5 bases). Per the germline V gene, CDR1 is SQVTM and CDR2 is ANQGSEA. The CDR3 spans 14 residues. V was cut by 2 bases and J by 6 bases, with 17 bases left in between. CDR3 DNA: TGCAGCGTTGAACGGGGTCAGCGCCTATCCGAGCAGTACTTC. It yields the protein CSVERGQRLSEQYF.

The chain recombines TRBV11-2 with TRBJ1-2, with D possibly TRBD1 on 5 matching bases. Germline CDR1 SGHAT, CDR2 FQNNGV. This CDR3 contains 14 residues. Trimming left V 5 bases short and J 2 bases short, with 12 bases between. The CDR3 here is CASSPGLTNYGYTF. The CDR3 bases are TGTGCCAGCAGCCCGGGACTGACGAACTATGGCTACACCTTC. Full variable domain (missing parts from reference TRBV11-2 and TRBJ1-2): EAGVAQSPRYKIIEKRQSVAFWCNPISGHATLYWYQQILGQGPKLLIQFQNNGVVDDSQLPKDRFSAERLKGVDSTLKIQPAKLEDSAVYLCASSPGLTNYGYTFGSGTRLTVV.